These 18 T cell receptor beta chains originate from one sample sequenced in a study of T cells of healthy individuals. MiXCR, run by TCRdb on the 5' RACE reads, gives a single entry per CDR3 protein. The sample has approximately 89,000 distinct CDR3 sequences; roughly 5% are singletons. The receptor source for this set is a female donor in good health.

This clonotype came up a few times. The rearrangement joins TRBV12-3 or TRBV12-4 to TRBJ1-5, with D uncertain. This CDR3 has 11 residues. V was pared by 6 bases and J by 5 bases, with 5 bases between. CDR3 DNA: TGTGCCAGCAGCCCGTATCAGCCCCAGCATTTT. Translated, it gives CASSPYQPQHF.

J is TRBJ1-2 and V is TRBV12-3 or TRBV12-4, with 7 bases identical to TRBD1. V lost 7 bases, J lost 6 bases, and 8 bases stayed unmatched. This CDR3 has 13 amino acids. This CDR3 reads CASTDGQVDGYTF. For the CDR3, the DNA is TGTGCCAGCACCGACGGACAGGTCGATGGCTACACCTTC.

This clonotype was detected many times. The DNA of the CDR3 is TGTGCCAGCAGCCGAGGGAGCGGGAGATTGGAAACGCAGTATTTT. Protein product: CASSRGSGRLETQYF. The chain employs TRBV7-2 and TRBJ2-3, with 8 bases matching TRBD2. Germline V CDR1 and CDR2: SGHTA, FQGNSA. After removal of 5 bases from V and 9 bases from J, the junction contained 13 bases not matched to a gene. CDR3 length: 15 amino acids. Looking up the rest from reference TRBV7-2 and TRBJ2-3 gives the full variable domain: GAGVSQSPSNKVTEKGKDVELRCDPISGHTALYWYRQSLGQGLEFLIYFQGNSAPDKSGLPSDRFSAERTGGSVSTLTIQRTQQEDSAVYLCASSRGSGRLETQYFGPGTRLTVL.

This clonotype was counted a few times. In DNA form, the CDR3 reads TGTGCCAGCAGTTACTCGGGGGTCACTGAAGCTTTCTTT. Translating gives CASSYSGVTEAFF. This chain joins TRBV6-5 and TRBJ1-1; D might be TRBD1 (5 bases). Germline-derived CDR1 and CDR2 are MNHEY and SVGAGI. Trimming stripped 0 bases from V and 4 bases from J, with 6 bases between. The CDR3 length is 13 residues.

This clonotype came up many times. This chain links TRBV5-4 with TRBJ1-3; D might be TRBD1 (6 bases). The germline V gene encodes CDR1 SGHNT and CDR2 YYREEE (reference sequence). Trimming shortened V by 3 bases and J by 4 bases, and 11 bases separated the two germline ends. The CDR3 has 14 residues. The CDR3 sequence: CASSWGRSGNTIYF. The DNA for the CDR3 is TGTGCCAGCAGCTGGGGGCGTTCAGGAAACACCATATATTTT.

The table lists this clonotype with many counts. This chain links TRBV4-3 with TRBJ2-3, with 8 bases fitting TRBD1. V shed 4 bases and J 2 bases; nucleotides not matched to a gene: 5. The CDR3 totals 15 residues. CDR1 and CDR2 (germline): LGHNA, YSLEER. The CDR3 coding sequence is TGCGCCAGCAGCCGACAGGACAGGGCCACAGATACGCAGTATTTT. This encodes CASSRQDRATDTQYF.

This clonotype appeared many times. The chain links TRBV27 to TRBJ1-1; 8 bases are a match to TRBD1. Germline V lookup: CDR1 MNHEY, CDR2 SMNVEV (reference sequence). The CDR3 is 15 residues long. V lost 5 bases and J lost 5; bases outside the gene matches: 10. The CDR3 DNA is TGTGCCAGCAGTCCCGGGACAGGCGGTGGAACTGAAGCTTTCTTT. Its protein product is CASSPGTGGGTEAFF.

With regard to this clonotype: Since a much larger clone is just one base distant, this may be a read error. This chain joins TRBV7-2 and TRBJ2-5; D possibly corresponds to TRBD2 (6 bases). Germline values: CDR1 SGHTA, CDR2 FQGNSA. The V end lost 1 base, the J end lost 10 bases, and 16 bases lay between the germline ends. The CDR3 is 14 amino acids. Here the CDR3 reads CASSLDMGGEVQYF. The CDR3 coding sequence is TGTGCCAGCAGCTTAGACATGGGGGGAGAGGTCCAGTACTTC.

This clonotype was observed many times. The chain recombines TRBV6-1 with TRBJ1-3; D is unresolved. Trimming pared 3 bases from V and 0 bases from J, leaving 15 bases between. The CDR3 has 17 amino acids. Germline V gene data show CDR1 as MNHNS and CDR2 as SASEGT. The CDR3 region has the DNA TGTGCCAGCAGTGATGAGGTGGTGACCCACTCTGGAAACACCATATATTTT. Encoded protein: CASSDEVVTHSGNTIYF.

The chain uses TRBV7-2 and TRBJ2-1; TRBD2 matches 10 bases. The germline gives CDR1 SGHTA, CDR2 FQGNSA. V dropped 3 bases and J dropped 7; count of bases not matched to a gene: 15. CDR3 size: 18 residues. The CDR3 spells CASSFRWRASGSGNEQFF. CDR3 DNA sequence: TGTGCCAGCAGCTTTAGGTGGAGGGCTAGCGGGAGTGGAAATGAGCAGTTCTTC.

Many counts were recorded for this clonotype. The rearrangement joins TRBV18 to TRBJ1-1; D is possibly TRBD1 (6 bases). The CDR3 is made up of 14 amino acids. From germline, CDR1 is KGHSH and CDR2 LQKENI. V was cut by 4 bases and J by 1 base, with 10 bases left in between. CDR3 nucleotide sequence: TGTGCCAGCTCACTTACAGGGTCGAACACTGAAGCTTTCTTT. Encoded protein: CASSLTGSNTEAFF.

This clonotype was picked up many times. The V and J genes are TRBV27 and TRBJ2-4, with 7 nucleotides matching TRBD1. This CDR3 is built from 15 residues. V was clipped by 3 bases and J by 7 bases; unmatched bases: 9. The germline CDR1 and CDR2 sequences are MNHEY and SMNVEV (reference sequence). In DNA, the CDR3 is TGTGCCAGCAGTTTGACGAGGACAGGCCGGAACATTCAGTACTTC. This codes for CASSLTRTGRNIQYF.

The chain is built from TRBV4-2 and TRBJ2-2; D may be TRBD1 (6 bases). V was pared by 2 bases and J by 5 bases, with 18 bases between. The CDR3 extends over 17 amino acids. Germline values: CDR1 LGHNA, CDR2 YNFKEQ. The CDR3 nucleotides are TGTGCCAGCAGCCAATCTTCTACAGGGACGGTTACCGGGGAGCTGTTTTTT. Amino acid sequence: CASSQSSTGTVTGELFF.

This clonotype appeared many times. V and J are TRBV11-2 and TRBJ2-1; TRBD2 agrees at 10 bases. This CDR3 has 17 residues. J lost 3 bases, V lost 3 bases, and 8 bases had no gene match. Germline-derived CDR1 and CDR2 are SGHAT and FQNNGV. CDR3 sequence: CASSFGVAGGFYNEQFF. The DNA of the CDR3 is TGTGCCAGCAGCTTCGGGGTAGCGGGAGGCTTCTACAATGAGCAGTTCTTC.

CDR3 protein: CASSFEESYNEQFF. The CDR3 DNA is TGTGCCAGCAGTTTTGAAGAGAGCTACAATGAGCAGTTCTTC. The V gene is TRBV12-3 or TRBV12-4, the J gene TRBJ2-1; unclear D gene. The CDR3 is 14 amino acids. Trimming removed 3 bases at V and 3 bases at J, with 9 bases between.

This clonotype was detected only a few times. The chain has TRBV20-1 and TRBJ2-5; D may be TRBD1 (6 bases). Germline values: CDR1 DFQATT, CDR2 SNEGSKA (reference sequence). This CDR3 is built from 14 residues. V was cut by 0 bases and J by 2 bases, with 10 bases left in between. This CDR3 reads CSARDITGQETQYF. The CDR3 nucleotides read TGCAGTGCTAGAGATATAACAGGGCAAGAGACCCAGTACTTC.

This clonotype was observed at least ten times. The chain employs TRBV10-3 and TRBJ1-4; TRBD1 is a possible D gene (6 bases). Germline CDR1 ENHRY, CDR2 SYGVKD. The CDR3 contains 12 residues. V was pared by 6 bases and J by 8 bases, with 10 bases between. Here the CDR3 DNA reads TGTGCCATCAGCCAGGGGTTGGAAAAACTGTTTTTT. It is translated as CAISQGLEKLFF.

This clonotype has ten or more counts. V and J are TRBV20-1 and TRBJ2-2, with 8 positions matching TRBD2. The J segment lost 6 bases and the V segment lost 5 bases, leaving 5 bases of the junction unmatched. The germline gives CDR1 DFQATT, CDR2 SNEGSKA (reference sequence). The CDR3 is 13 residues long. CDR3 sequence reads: CSASLAVPGELFF. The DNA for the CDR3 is TGCAGTGCTTCACTAGCGGTCCCCGGGGAGCTGTTTTTT.